This T cell receptor beta chain was observed in a study of CD8 T cells in Susac syndrome. Study-level results: The authors acknowledged that their TCR sequencing and HLA analysis involved a relatively small number of individuals.

An amount of RNA that ranged from about 0.45 to 1 ug was reverse transcribed with random hexamers. An immunoSEQ multiplex PCR generated amplified TCR beta CDR3 products spanning 54 Vbeta and 13 Jbeta. TCRdb processed the immunoSEQ multiplex PCR reads anew with MiXCR; each CDR3 protein has one entry. The profile shows more than 120,000 distinct CDR3 sequences, approximately 94% of them singletons. Sequencing of TCR beta was performed on blood CD8+ T cells and on blood CD4+ T cells. Healthy donors, matched for age and sex, constituted the control group. Germline V gives CDR1 SGHTA, CDR2 FQGNSA. Trimming took 1 base from V and 5 from J; bases not matched to a gene: 7. The CDR3 is 15 residues long. About this clonotype itself: Its target is unknown.

The chain combines TRBV7-2 with TRBJ1-2; 7 bases line up with TRBD1. Sample: CD4+ T cells from PBMCs. This sequence was found in a human donor in good health. This CDR3 is CASSLEPQGTYGYTF. The CDR3 DNA reads TGTGCCAGCAGCTTAGAGCCACAGGGGACTTATGGCTACACCTTC.